The clone carrying this T cell receptor (beta chain) was seen only a few times. TCRdb re-derived calls from the 5' RACE reads in MiXCR, one entry per CDR3 protein. The table has over 300,000 distinct CDR3 sequences, approximately 7% seen once. These data are taken from a study of T cells after yellow fever vaccination. The TCR originated in a man between 18 and 29 years old who received the YFV17D yellow fever vaccine. Material: PBMCs, obtained 35 to 50 days after the first yellow fever vaccination.

CDR3 in amino acids: CASSPRQGDTGELFF. The DNA for the CDR3 is TGTGCCAGCAGCCCCCGACAGGGCGACACCGGGGAGCTGTTTTTT. The chain recombines TRBV9 with TRBJ2-2; the match to TRBD1 covers 7 bases. Germline V lookup: CDR1 SGDLS, CDR2 YYNGEE. Losses at the gene ends were 4 bases for V and 3 bases for J; bases not matched to a gene: 6. The CDR3 sequence is 15 residues long.